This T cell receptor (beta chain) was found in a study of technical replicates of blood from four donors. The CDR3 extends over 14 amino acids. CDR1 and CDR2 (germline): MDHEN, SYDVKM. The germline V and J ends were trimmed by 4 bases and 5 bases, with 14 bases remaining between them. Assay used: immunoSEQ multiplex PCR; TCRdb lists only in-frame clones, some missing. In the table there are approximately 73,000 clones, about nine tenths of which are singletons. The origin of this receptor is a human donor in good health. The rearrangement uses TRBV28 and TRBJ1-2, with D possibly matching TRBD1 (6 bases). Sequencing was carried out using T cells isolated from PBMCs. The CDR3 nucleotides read TGTGCCAGCAGTTACCCCGGGACACCTTATGGCTACACCTTC. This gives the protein CASSYPGTPYGYTF.